The 15 T cell receptor beta chains listed next were all sequenced from one sample in a study of cytomegalovirus exposure and HLA in healthy donors. Researchers ran the PCR with 60 Vbeta and 13 Jbeta primers. TCRdb's table, derived via immunoSEQ multiplex PCR, lists solely in-frame clones and lacks some. This sample has about 190,000 clones; about four fifths occur once, and the top ten carry roughly 1.6%. The sample was PBMCs. The receptors were sampled from a young woman in good health and CMV-seronegative.

The rearrangement uses TRBV5-1 and TRBJ2-3; D is ambiguous. Germline V CDR1 and CDR2: SGHRS, YFSETQ. Trimming took 0 bases from V and 3 from J, leaving 14 bases between them. The CDR3 is 16 residues long. The CDR3: CASSLGAVVRTDTQYF. The CDR3 DNA is TGCGCCAGCAGCTTGGGGGCAGTAGTAAGGACAGATACGCAGTATTTT.

V usage is TRBV27 and J usage is TRBJ2-7, with 9 bases fitting TRBD2. V lost 5 bases, J lost 4 bases, and 3 bases stayed unmatched. Germline loops: CDR1 MNHEY, CDR2 SMNVEV (reference sequence). This CDR3 has 13 residues. CDR3 nucleotide sequence: TGTGCCAGCAGTATGGCGGGAGGGTACGAGCAGTACGTC. Residues: CASSMAGGYEQYV.

The chain has TRBV28 and TRBJ2-7; TRBD1 agrees at 8 bases. The CDR3 covers 13 residues. CDR1 and CDR2 from the germline V gene are MDHEN and SYDVKM. Losses at the gene ends were 6 bases for V and 3 bases for J; bases not matched to a gene: 4. The CDR3: CASSHGQGYEQYF. As DNA, the CDR3 is TGTGCCAGCAGCCACGGACAGGGCTACGAGCAGTACTTC.

The rearrangement joins TRBV13 to TRBJ2-2, with a weak D call TRBD1 (5 bases). This CDR3 has 12 amino acids. Per the germline V gene, CDR1 is PRHDT and CDR2 is FYEKMQ (reference sequence). V gave up 3 bases and J gave up 7 bases, with 6 bases separating them. Here the CDR3 DNA reads TGTGCCAGCAGCTTTAGGGGCGGGGAGCTGTTTTTT. It yields the protein CASSFRGGELFF.

The V and J genes are TRBV4-3 and TRBJ2-1, with D perhaps matching TRBD2 (5 bases). Germline loops: CDR1 LGHNA, CDR2 YSLEER. This CDR3 is 15 amino acids long. With 0 bases removed from V and 10 bases from J, the gap between germline ends came to 16 bases. CDR3 sequence (DNA): TGCGCCAGCAGCCAAGATCGTTCGGGGTTCGAGGAGCAGTTCTTC. As protein: CASSQDRSGFEEQFF.

The chain links TRBV28 to TRBJ1-1; 7 positions agree with TRBD1. Germline V gives CDR1 MDHEN, CDR2 SYDVKM. V lost 5 bases, J lost 1 base, and 16 bases stayed unmatched. The CDR3 runs to 18 residues. The CDR3 coding sequence is TGTGCCAGCAGTCCATGGACAGGCATTCACCCCGAGAACACTGAAGCTTTCTTT. This sequence encodes CASSPWTGIHPENTEAFF. Drawing the rest from reference TRBV28 and TRBJ1-1, the complete variable domain is DVKVTQSSRYLVKRTGEKVFLECVQDMDHENMFWYRQDPGLGLRLIYFSYDVKMKEKGDIPEGYSVSREKKERFSLILESASTNQTSMYLCASSPWTGIHPENTEAFFGQGTRLTVV.

The chain has TRBV19 and TRBJ2-3, with TRBD2 matching 9 bases. CDR1 and CDR2 from the germline V gene are LNHDA and SQIVND (reference sequence). Trimming removed 5 bases from V and 4 bases from J; junction bases left unmatched: 4. The CDR3 contains 14 residues. CDR3 amino acids: CASSLGTSPDTQYF. The CDR3 DNA sequence: TGTGCCAGTAGTCTCGGGACTAGCCCAGATACGCAGTATTTT.

This chain uses TRBV5-1 with TRBJ2-1, with D unclear. The CDR3 spans 15 residues. Trimming cost V 4 bases and J 7 bases, with 18 bases left between them. Germline values: CDR1 SGHRS, CDR2 YFSETQ. CDR3 bases: TGCGCCAGCAGCAACTCAGGTTCCCTTGAGAATGAGCAGTTCTTC. Translating it yields CASSNSGSLENEQFF.

The CDR3 loop reads CSADSSGSGELFF. For the CDR3, the DNA is TGCAGCGCCGACTCTAGCGGGAGCGGGGAGCTGTTTTTT. V gene TRBV29-1 combines with J gene TRBJ2-2; 10 bases are shared with TRBD2. J was trimmed by 7 bases and V by 7 bases; bases with no gene match: 6. Germline CDR1 is SQVTM and CDR2 is ANQGSEA. The CDR3 loop spans 13 amino acids.

The V and J genes are TRBV27 and TRBJ1-1; 7 nucleotides line up with TRBD1. Germline CDR1 reads MNHEY; CDR2 reads SMNVEV (reference sequence). Trimming at V came to 5 bases and at J to 1 base, leaving 22 bases not matched to a gene. The CDR3 covers 20 residues. The CDR3 bases are TGTGCCAGCAGTCCCTTTTCAGGGACAGCCATACGATTTTCGAACACTGAAGCTTTCTTT. This encodes CASSPFSGTAIRFSNTEAFF.

In regard to this clone: The junction departs from the called germline gene at one end, perhaps through a read error. This chain joins TRBV9 and TRBJ2-1; the D is unclear. Germline V gene lookup returns CDR1 SGDLS and CDR2 YYNGEE. This CDR3 has 11 amino acids. CDR3 sequence: CASSAQNAQFF. The CDR3 nucleotides read TGTGCCAGCAGCGCCCAGAATGCGCAGTTCTTC.

The chain uses TRBV19 and TRBJ1-1; a weak D match, TRBD1 (6 bases). V lost 0 bases and J lost 0, with 8 bases in between. This CDR3 contains 15 residues. Germline-derived CDR1 and CDR2 are LNHDA and SQIVND (reference sequence). CDR3 sequence: CASSIDRTVNTEAFF. As DNA, the CDR3 is TGTGCCAGTAGTATAGATCGGACAGTGAACACTGAAGCTTTCTTT.

J is TRBJ2-5 and V is TRBV6-1, with 10 bases identical to TRBD1. Germline-derived CDR1 and CDR2 are MNHNS and SASEGT. The CDR3 sequence is 15 residues long. V was pared by 5 bases and J by 2 bases, with 5 bases of the junction left unmatched. The CDR3, as DNA: TGTGCCAGCAGTTCGTGGACAGGGGGACAAGAGACCCAGTACTTC. Amino acids: CASSSWTGGQETQYF.

The rearrangement uses TRBV19 and TRBJ2-7; perhaps TRBD2 as D (5 bases). V was cut by 3 bases and J by 4 bases, with 10 bases left in between. Germline loops: CDR1 LNHDA, CDR2 SQIVND (reference sequence). This CDR3 is 13 amino acids long. In DNA form, the CDR3 reads TGTGCCAGTAGTATTTGGGGAGAGTACGAGCAGTACTTC. It encodes CASSIWGEYEQYF.

This clone was seen only once. The chain uses TRBV7-8 and TRBJ2-7, with D possibly matching TRBD1 (6 bases). V lost 4 bases, J lost 3 bases, and 16 bases lay in between. CDR3 length: 15 residues. Per the germline V gene, CDR1 is SGHVS and CDR2 is FQNEAQ. The chain's CDR3 is CASSSLFGQNYEQYF. The CDR3 nucleotides read TGTGCCAGCAGCTCCCTATTCGGACAGAACTACGAGCAGTACTTC.